This T cell receptor (beta chain) appears in the sequencing data of a study of blood T cell repertoires in COVID-19. Study as a whole: Samples taken during acute and convalescent COVID-19 were collected in the United States, Italy and Spain.

As processed by the authors: Amplification from reference gene primers served as the basis for estimated nucleated cell counts. The table came from immunoSEQ multiplex PCR; TCRdb's copy has only in-frame clones and leaves some out. That table is the source of V, J and clone size, and D and trimming were worked out from the DNA. Among about 140,000 clones listed, about 80% were seen once. In its sample, this clone was seen a few times. This CDR3 is 16 amino acids long. V shed 0 bases and J 9 bases; nucleotides not matched to a gene: 7. Germline V gives CDR1 MNHNY, CDR2 SVGAGI (reference sequence). The V call is TRBV6-6, the J call TRBJ1-6; 8 nucleotides line up with TRBD1. Input material: peripheral blood. The receptor was isolated from a human donor in a cohort sampled during active COVID-19. CDR3 nucleotides: TGTGCCAGCAGTTACTCCCCGGGACAGGTCGGTTCACCCCTCCACTTT. It specifies CASSYSPGQVGSPLHF.